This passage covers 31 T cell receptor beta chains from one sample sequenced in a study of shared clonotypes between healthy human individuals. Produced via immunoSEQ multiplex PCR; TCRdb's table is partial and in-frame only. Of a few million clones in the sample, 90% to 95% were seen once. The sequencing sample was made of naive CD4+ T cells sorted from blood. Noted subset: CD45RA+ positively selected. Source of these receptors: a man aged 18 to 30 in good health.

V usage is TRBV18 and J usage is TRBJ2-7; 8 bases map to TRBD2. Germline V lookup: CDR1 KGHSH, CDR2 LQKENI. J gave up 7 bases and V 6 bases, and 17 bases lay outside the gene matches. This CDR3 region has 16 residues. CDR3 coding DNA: TGTGCCAGCTCGCAGCCCTCCGGGAGGGCCTTACGGGAGCAGTACTTC. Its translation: CASSQPSGRALREQYF.

DNA of the CDR3: TGTGCCAGCAGTTCGACTAGTGGGGGCACAGATACGCAGTATTTT. Translating it yields CASSSTSGGTDTQYF. The rearrangement links TRBV2 to TRBJ2-3; perhaps TRBD2 as D (6 bases). The germline CDR1 and CDR2 sequences are SNHLY and FYNNEI. With 5 bases removed from V and 1 base from J, the gap between germline ends came to 13 bases. This CDR3 has 15 residues.

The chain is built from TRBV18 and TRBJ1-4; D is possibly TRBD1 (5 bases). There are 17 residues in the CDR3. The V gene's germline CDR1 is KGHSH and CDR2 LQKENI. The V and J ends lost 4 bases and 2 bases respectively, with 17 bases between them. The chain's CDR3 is CASSHNPGTGTNEKLFF. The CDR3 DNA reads TGTGCCAGCTCACACAACCCAGGGACTGGCACTAATGAAAAACTGTTTTTT.

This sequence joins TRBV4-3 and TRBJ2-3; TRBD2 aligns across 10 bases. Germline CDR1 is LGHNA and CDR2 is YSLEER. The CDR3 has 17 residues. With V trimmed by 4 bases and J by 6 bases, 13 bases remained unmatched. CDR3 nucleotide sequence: TGCGCCAGCAGCCTCGGGGTAGCGGGAGGATTGTGGGATACGCAGTATTTT. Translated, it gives CASSLGVAGGLWDTQYF.

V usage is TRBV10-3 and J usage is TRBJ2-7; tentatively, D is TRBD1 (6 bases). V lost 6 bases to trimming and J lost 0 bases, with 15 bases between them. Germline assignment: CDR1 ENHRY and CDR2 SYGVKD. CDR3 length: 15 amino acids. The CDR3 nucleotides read TGTGCCATCAGGAGACAGGAAACTACCTCCTACGAGCAGTACTTC. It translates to CAIRRQETTSYEQYF.

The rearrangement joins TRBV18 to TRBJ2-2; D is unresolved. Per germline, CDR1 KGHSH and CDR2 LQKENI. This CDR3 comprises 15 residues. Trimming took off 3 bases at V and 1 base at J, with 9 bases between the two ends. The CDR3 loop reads CASSPPVLNTGELFF. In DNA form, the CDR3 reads TGTGCCAGCTCACCGCCCGTCCTGAACACCGGGGAGCTGTTTTTT.

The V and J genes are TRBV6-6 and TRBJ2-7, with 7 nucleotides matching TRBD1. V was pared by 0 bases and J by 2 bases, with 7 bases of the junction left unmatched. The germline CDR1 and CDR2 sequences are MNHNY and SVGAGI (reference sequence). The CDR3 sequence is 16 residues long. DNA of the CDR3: TGTGCCAGCAGTTACTCACCGGGACAGACGACCTACGAGCAGTACTTC. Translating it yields CASSYSPGQTTYEQYF.

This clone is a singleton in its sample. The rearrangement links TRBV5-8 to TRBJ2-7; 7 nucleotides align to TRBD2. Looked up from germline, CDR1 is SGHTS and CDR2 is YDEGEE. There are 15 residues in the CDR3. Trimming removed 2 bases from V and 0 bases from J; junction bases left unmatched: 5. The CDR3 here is CASSLGLAVSYEQYF. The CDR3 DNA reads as TGTGCCAGCAGCTTAGGCCTAGCGGTCTCCTACGAGCAGTACTTC. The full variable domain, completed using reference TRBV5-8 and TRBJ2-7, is EAGVTQSPTHLIKTRGQQATLRCSPISGHTSVYWYQQALGLGLQFLLWYDEGEERNRGNFPPRFSGRQFPNYSSELNVNALELEDSALYLCASSLGLAVSYEQYFGPGTRLTVT.

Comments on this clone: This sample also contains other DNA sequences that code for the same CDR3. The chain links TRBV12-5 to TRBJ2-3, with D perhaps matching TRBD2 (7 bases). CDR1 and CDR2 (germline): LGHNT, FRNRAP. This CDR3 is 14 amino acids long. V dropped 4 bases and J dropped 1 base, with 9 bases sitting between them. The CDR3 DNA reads TGTGCTAGTGGTTCGGGGGGCGGCACAGATACGCAGTATTTT. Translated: CASGSGGGTDTQYF.

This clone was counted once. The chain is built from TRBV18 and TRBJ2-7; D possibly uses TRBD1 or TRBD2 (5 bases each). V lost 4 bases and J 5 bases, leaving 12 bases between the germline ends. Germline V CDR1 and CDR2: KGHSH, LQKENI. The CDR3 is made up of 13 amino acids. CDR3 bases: TGTGCCAGCTCACTGTCGCAGGGAGACGAGCAGTACTTC. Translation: CASSLSQGDEQYF.

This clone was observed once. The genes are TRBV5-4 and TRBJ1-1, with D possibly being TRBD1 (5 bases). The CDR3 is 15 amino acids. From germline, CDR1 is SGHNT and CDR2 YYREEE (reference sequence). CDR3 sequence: CASSAAGSGGTEAFF. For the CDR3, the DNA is TGTGCTTCGAGCGCGGCAGGGTCGGGTGGCACTGAAGCTTTCTTT.

CDR3 sequence: CASKGEGPYNEQFF. In nucleotides, the CDR3 is TGTGCCAGCAAAGGGGAGGGACCCTACAATGAGCAGTTCTTC. The chain links TRBV2 to TRBJ2-1, with 7 nucleotides matching TRBD2. The CDR3 loop spans 14 amino acids. The junction had 5 bases not matched to a gene; V was cut back by 7 bases and J by 2 bases. CDR1 SNHLY and CDR2 FYNNEI come from the germline V gene.

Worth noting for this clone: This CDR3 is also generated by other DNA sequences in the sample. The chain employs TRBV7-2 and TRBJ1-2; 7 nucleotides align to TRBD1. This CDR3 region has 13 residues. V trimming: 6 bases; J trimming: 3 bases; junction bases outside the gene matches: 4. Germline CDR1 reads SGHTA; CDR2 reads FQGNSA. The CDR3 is CASSLTGDYGYTF. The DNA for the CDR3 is TGTGCCAGCAGTTTAACAGGGGACTATGGCTACACCTTC.

The CDR3 DNA reads as TGTGCCAGCAGCTTAGATGGAACAGTACGGGAGACCCAGTACTTC. The encoded protein is CASSLDGTVRETQYF. This chain uses TRBV11-2 with TRBJ2-5; D remains ambiguous. V was clipped by 0 bases and J by 5 bases, with 13 bases between them. CDR1 SGHAT and CDR2 FQNNGV come from the germline V gene. There are 15 residues in the CDR3.

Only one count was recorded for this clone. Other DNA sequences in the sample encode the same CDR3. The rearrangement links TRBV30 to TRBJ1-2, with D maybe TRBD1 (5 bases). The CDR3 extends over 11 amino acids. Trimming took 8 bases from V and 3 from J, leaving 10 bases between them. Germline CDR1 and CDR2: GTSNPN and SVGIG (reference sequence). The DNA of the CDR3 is TGTGCCCGCTTCAGGGACTATGGCTACACCTTC. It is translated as CARFRDYGYTF.

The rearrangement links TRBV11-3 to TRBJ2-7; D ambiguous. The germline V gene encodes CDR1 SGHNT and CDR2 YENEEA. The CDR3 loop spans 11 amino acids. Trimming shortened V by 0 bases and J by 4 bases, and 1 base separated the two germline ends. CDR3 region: CASSLDYEQYF. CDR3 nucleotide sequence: TGTGCCAGCAGCTTAGATTACGAGCAGTACTTC.

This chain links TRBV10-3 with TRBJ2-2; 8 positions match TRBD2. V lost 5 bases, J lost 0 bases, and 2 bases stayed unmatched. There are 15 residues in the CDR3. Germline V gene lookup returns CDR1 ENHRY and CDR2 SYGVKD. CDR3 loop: CAISLGLANTGELFF. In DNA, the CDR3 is TGTGCCATCAGTCTGGGACTAGCGAACACCGGGGAGCTGTTTTTT.

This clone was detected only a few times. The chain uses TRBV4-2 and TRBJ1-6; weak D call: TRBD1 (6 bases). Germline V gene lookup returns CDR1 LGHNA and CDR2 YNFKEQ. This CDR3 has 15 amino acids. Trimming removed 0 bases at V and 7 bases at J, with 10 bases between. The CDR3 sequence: CASSQEPGENSPLHF. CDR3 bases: TGTGCCAGCAGCCAAGAACCAGGGGAGAATTCACCCCTCCACTTT.

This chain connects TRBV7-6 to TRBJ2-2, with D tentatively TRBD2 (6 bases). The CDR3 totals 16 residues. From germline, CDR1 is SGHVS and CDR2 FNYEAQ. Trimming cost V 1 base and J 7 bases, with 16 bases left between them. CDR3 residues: CASSLGLESVGGELFF. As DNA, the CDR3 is TGTGCCAGCAGCTTAGGACTAGAATCTGTTGGCGGGGAGCTGTTTTTT. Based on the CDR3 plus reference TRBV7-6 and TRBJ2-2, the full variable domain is GAGVSQSPRYKVTKRGQDVALRCDPISGHVSLYWYRQALGQGPEFLTYFNYEAQQDKSGLPNDRFSAERPEGSISTLTIQRTEQRDSAMYRCASSLGLESVGGELFFGEGSRLTVL.

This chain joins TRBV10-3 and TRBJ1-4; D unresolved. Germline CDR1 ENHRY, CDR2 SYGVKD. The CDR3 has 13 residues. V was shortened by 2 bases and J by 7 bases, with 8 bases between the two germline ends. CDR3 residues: CAISEGISEKLFF. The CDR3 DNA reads TGTGCCATCAGTGAGGGGATAAGTGAAAAACTGTTTTTT.

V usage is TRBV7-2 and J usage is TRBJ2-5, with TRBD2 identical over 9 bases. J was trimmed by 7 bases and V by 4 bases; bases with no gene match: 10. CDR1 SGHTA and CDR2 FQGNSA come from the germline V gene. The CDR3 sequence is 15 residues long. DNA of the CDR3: TGTGCCAGCAGCTCCATGATAGCGGGAGTATTGACCCAGTACTTC. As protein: CASSSMIAGVLTQYF. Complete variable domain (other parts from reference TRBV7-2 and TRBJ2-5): GAGVSQSPSNKVTEKGKDVELRCDPISGHTALYWYRQSLGQGLEFLIYFQGNSAPDKSGLPSDRFSAERTGGSVSTLTIQRTQQEDSAVYLCASSSMIAGVLTQYFGPGTRLLVL.

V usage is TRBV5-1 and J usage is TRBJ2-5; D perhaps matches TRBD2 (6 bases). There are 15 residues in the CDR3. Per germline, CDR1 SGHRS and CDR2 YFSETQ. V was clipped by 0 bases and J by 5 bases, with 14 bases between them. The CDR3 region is CASSLESGSSETQYF. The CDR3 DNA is TGCGCCAGCAGCTTGGAATCCGGGAGCAGTGAGACCCAGTACTTC.

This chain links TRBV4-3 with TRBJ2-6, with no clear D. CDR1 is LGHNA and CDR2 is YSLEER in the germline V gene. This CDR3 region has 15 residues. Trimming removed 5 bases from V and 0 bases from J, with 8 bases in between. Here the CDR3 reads CASSGVYSGANVLTF. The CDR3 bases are TGCGCCAGCAGCGGGGTGTACTCTGGGGCCAACGTCCTGACTTTC.

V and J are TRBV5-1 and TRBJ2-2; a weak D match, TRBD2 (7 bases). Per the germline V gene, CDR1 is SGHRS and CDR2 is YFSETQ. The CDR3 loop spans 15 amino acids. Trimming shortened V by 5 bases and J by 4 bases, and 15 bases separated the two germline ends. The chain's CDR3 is CASRYQAGATGELFF. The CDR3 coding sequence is TGCGCCAGCAGATACCAGGCGGGGGCCACCGGGGAGCTGTTTTTT.

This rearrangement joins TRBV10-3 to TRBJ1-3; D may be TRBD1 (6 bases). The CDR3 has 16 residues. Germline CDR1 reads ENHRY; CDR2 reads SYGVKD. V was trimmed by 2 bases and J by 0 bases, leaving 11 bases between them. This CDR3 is CAISEGGQHSGNTIYF. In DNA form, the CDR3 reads TGTGCCATCAGTGAGGGGGGGCAACACTCTGGAAACACCATATATTTT.

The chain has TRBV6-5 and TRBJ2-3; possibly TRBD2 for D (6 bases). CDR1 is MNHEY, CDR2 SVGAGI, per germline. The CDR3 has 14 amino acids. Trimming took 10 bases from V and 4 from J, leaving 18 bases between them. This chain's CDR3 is CATLDYRGADTQYF. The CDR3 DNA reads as TGTGCCACCCTGGACTACAGAGGTGCAGATACGCAGTATTTT.

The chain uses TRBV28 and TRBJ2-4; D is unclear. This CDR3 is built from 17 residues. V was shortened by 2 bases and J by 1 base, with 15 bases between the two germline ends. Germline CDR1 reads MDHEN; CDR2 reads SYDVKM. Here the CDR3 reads CASSLTSSVGAKNIQYF. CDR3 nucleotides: TGTGCCAGCAGTTTAACTTCCTCCGTAGGTGCCAAAAACATTCAGTACTTC.

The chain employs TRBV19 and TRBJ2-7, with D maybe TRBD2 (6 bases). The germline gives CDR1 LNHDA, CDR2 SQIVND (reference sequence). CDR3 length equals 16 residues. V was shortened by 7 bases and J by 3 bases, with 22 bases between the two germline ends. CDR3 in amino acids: CASNLSFSGLSYEQYF. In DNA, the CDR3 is TGTGCCAGTAATTTATCATTTAGCGGTTTGAGCTACGAGCAGTACTTC.

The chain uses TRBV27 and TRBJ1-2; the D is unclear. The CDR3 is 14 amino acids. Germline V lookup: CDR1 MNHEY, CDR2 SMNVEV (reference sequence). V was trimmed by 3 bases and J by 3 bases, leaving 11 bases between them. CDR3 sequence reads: CASSLRGLDYGYTF. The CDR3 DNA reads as TGTGCCAGCAGTTTGAGAGGGCTGGACTATGGCTACACCTTC.

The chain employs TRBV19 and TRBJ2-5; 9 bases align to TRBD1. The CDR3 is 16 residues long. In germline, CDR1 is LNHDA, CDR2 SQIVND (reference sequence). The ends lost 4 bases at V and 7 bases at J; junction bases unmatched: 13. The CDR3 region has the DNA TGTGCCAGTAGTACTGACTCCGGGACAGGGTCAGGGACCCAGTACTTC. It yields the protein CASSTDSGTGSGTQYF.

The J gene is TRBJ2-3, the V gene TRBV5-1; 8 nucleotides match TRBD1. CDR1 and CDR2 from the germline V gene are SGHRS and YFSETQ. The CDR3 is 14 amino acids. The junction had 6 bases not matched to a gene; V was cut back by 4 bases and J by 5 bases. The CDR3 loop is CASSAGTGRDTQYF. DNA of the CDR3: TGCGCCAGCAGCGCGGGGACAGGCCGAGATACGCAGTATTTT.